This T cell receptor beta chain appears in the sequencing data of a study of shared clonotypes between healthy human individuals. Regarding this clone: The antigen is undetermined. An end of the junction differs from the germline gene, which may be a read error.

Study observations and caveats: Among donors, clonotype sharing was expected to be affected by sequencing depth.

The assay was immunoSEQ multiplex PCR, and TCRdb's table has in-frame clones only and misses some. The sample carries about a million clones, approximately 80% recorded once. CDR1 and CDR2 from the germline V gene are SGHTA and FQGNSA. The CDR3 runs 14 residues. This sequence originates from a man aged 18 to 35 in good health. Some clones in this sample may be carry-over from other donors' samples. This rearrangement joins TRBV7-2 to TRBJ2-7; D may be TRBD2 (5 bases). The specimen was memory CD4+ T cells from PBMCs. The subset here: CD45RA-negative fraction. The CDR3 is CASRLTDSSGEQYF. The CDR3 DNA reads as TGTGCCAGCCGCTTAACCGACTCCTCGGGGGAGCAGTACTTC. Complete variable domain (other parts from reference TRBV7-2 and TRBJ2-7): GAGVSQSPSNKVTEKGKDVELRCDPISGHTALYWYRQSLGQGLEFLIYFQGNSAPDKSGLPSDRFSAERTGGSVSTLTIQRTQQEDSAVYLCASRLTDSSGEQYFGPGTRLTVT.